The 23 T cell receptor beta chains reported below all come from one sample, sequenced in a study of regulatory T cells in long-lasting Graves disease. Stated time point: persistent/refractory GD, antithyroid drugs over 5 years with positive TRAb. PBMC RNA was the source of the TCR library. Combining iRepertoire HTBI primers with Arm-PCR of CDR3 regions, the authors built TCR beta libraries. Each CDR3 protein is one row after TCRdb ran MiXCR on the multiplex PCR reads. The sample lists hundreds of thousands of distinct CDR3 sequences, less than 25% seen once, with roughly 13% in the top ten. The sample here was peripheral blood mononuclear cells (PBMCs), taken when the disease was refractory, from a patient treated with antithyroid drugs. These receptor sequences come from a female donor with Graves disease.

The table lists this clonotype with many counts. The chain combines TRBV12-3 or TRBV12-4 with TRBJ2-5; D is perhaps TRBD1 (5 bases). The CDR3 loop spans 14 amino acids. V gave up 6 bases and J gave up 4 bases, with 15 bases separating them. CDR3 sequence: CASRGPPSGETQYF. CDR3 nucleotide sequence: TGTGCCAGCAGGGGGCCGCCGTCGGGAGAGACCCAGTACTTC.

This clonotype was counted at least ten times. This chain uses TRBV7-2 with TRBJ1-5; D possibly corresponds to TRBD1 (5 bases). The CDR3 spans 14 residues. The V gene lost 2 bases and the J gene lost 3 bases, with 8 bases spanning the gap. The germline CDR1 and CDR2 sequences are SGHTA and FQGNSA. The CDR3 nucleotides are TGTGCCAGCAGCTTAACGGGGCCCAATCAGCCCCAGCATTTT. It codes for CASSLTGPNQPQHF. Supplemented by reference TRBV7-2 and TRBJ1-5, the full variable domain reads GAGVSQSPSNKVTEKGKDVELRCDPISGHTALYWYRQSLGQGLEFLIYFQGNSAPDKSGLPSDRFSAERTGGSVSTLTIQRTQQEDSAVYLCASSLTGPNQPQHFGDGTRLSIL.

To note about this clonotype: Germline and junction disagree at one end, which may indicate a read error. V gene TRBV6-2 or TRBV6-3 combines with J gene TRBJ2-7, with TRBD1 as a possible D gene (5 bases). Per the germline V gene, CDR1 is MNHEY and CDR2 is SVGEGT. The CDR3 runs 15 residues. CDR3 DNA sequence: TGTGCCAACAGTTACTCGAGCGACAGTCAGTCCGAGCAGTACTTC. Amino acids: CANSYSSDSQSEQYF.

There are a few counts of this clonotype. The V and J genes are TRBV7-2 and TRBJ2-5, with 8 bases matching TRBD2. The CDR3 runs to 18 residues. In germline, CDR1 is SGHTA, CDR2 FQGNSA. The trim removed 4 bases at V and 7 bases at J, leaving 20 bases unmatched. CDR3 sequence: CASSSGAGAGASELTQYF. Here the CDR3 DNA reads TGTGCCAGCAGCTCAGGGGCGGGAGCGGGGGCCTCGGAATTGACCCAGTACTTC.

The rearrangement joins TRBV5-1 to TRBJ2-2; a possible D gene is TRBD1 (5 bases). CDR3 length equals 14 residues. Germline CDR1 and CDR2: SGHRS and YFSETQ. Trimming took off 7 bases at V and 4 bases at J, with 14 bases between the two ends. CDR3 DNA: TGCGCCAGCGGGATTTGGGGCGGCACCGGGGAGCTGTTTTTT. It codes for CASGIWGGTGELFF.

The table lists this clonotype with many counts. The CDR3 is CASSLAAGDSPLHF. The CDR3 DNA follows: TGTGCCAGCAGTTTAGCTGCAGGAGATTCACCCCTCCACTTT. V and J are TRBV12-3 or TRBV12-4 and TRBJ1-6, with D unclear. Trimming removed 0 bases from V and 8 bases from J, with 8 bases in between. The CDR3 runs 14 residues.

In this sample, this clonotype turned up many times. The chain employs TRBV28 and TRBJ1-1; D is uncertain. V was trimmed by 7 bases and J by 6 bases, leaving 21 bases between them. The germline V gene encodes CDR1 MDHEN and CDR2 SYDVKM. This CDR3 comprises 15 residues. Here the CDR3 reads CASIVYGLGDPEAFF. CDR3 sequence (DNA): TGTGCCAGCATCGTTTATGGGCTGGGTGATCCTGAAGCTTTCTTT.

This clonotype was seen only a few times. V is TRBV25-1 and J is TRBJ2-7; D ambiguous. V lost 2 bases and J 7 bases, leaving 12 bases between the germline ends. There are 13 residues in the CDR3. In germline, CDR1 is MGHDK, CDR2 SYGVNS. The CDR3 reads CASSEITVREQYF. The CDR3 DNA follows: TGTGCCAGCAGTGAAATAACGGTAAGGGAGCAGTACTTC.

This clonotype was seen a few times. The CDR3 spells CASSSPMVAGELFF. CDR3 bases: TGTGCCAGCAGTTCCCCTATGGTTGCCGGGGAGCTGTTTTTT. This chain joins TRBV6-5 and TRBJ2-2; D ambiguous. Trimming removed 4 bases from V and 6 bases from J, with 12 bases in between. The CDR3 spans 14 residues. Germline V CDR1 and CDR2: MNHEY, SVGAGI.

Comment on this clonotype: Given a much more abundant clone one base away, this may be a read error. The CDR3 loop reads CSAAPGRGAAYEQYF. The CDR3 region has the DNA TGCAGTGCTGCCCCGGGACGGGGGGCGGCCTACGAGCAGTACTTC. The chain employs TRBV20-1 and TRBJ2-7, with D possibly being TRBD2 (7 bases). The CDR3 length is 15 residues. Looked up from germline, CDR1 is DFQATT and CDR2 is SNEGSKA (reference sequence). Trimming removed 5 bases from V and 2 bases from J, with 19 bases in between.

In this sample, this clonotype turned up many times. The rearrangement links TRBV20-1 to TRBJ1-1; TRBD1 might be the D (5 bases). Trimming pared 0 bases from V and 3 bases from J, leaving 14 bases between. There are 15 residues in the CDR3. Germline values: CDR1 DFQATT, CDR2 SNEGSKA (reference sequence). CDR3 in amino acids: CSARDPGGGDTEAFF. CDR3 DNA: TGCAGTGCTAGAGATCCCGGCGGGGGGGACACTGAAGCTTTCTTT.

The chain joins TRBV19 to TRBJ1-1; 8 nucleotides align to TRBD1. The CDR3 has 15 residues. Germline V CDR1 and CDR2: LNHDA, SQIVND (reference sequence). Trimming at V came to 4 bases and at J to 4 bases, leaving 8 bases not matched to a gene. This CDR3 is CASSTAGGAGTEAFF. The CDR3 DNA reads as TGTGCCAGTAGTACAGCAGGGGGCGCTGGCACTGAAGCTTTCTTT.

The chain employs TRBV30 and TRBJ1-5; D remains unclear. In germline, CDR1 is GTSNPN, CDR2 SVGIG (reference sequence). The CDR3 length is 13 residues. Trimming took 2 bases from V and 5 from J, leaving 10 bases between them. CDR3 DNA sequence: TGTGCCTGGAGTCGACGGGAGGATCAGCCCCAGCATTTT. The encoded protein is CAWSRREDQPQHF.

This clonotype was seen ten or more times. The chain combines TRBV28 with TRBJ2-6; D remains unclear. Trimming left V 3 bases short and J 4 bases short, with 13 bases between. CDR3 length: 16 amino acids. Germline loops: CDR1 MDHEN, CDR2 SYDVKM. This CDR3 is CASSFNIWAGANVLTF. DNA for the CDR3: TGTGCCAGCAGTTTTAATATCTGGGCCGGGGCCAACGTCCTGACTTTC.

The chain joins TRBV6-1 to TRBJ1-2; TRBD1 matches 7 bases. Unmatched junction bases numbered 11, after V lost 6 bases and J lost 10 bases. CDR1 and CDR2 from the germline V gene are MNHNS and SASEGT. The CDR3 has 13 residues. CDR3 protein: CASSQSTGSDYTF. The DNA for the CDR3 is TGTGCCAGCAGCCAATCGACAGGGAGTGACTACACCTTC.

This clonotype was seen more than once but under ten times. J is TRBJ1-5 and V is TRBV5-1; 7 nucleotides line up with TRBD1. CDR3 size: 15 residues. Germline V gene lookup returns CDR1 SGHRS and CDR2 YFSETQ. J was trimmed by 6 bases and V by 0 bases; bases with no gene match: 6. This chain's CDR3 is CASSLAGWDSQPQHF. The CDR3 DNA reads as TGCGCCAGCAGCTTGGCGGGTTGGGACAGTCAGCCCCAGCATTTT. Complete variable domain (other parts from reference TRBV5-1 and TRBJ1-5): KAGVTQTPRYLIKTRGQQVTLSCSPISGHRSVSWYQQTPGQGLQFLFEYFSETQRNKGNFPGRFSGRQFSNSRSEMNVSTLELGDSALYLCASSLAGWDSQPQHFGDGTRLSIL.

The chain carries TRBV19 and TRBJ1-1; D not resolved. V dropped 9 bases and J dropped 0 bases, with 14 bases sitting between them. CDR3 size: 14 residues. Germline-derived CDR1 and CDR2 are LNHDA and SQIVND (reference sequence). The CDR3 bases are TGTGCCAGCGGCTCCGGGGTTATGAACACTGAAGCTTTCTTT. Translated: CASGSGVMNTEAFF.

This clonotype was seen only once. The conserved final phenylalanine or tryptophan is absent from the CDR3, which likely points to a read error. The chain is built from TRBV7-3 and TRBJ1-2, with TRBD1 identical over 7 bases. The J segment lost 8 bases and the V segment lost 6 bases, leaving 18 bases of the junction unmatched. The CDR3 loop spans 16 amino acids. Per germline, CDR1 SGHTA and CDR2 FQGTGA. The DNA for the CDR3 is TGTGCCAGCAGTCCAACCCCAGGACAGGACTGGGCGGGCTACACCCTC. This translates into CASSPTPGQDWAGYTL.

This clonotype was counted at least ten times. The chain employs TRBV28 and TRBJ1-3; D remains ambiguous. Per germline, CDR1 MDHEN and CDR2 SYDVKM. The CDR3 extends over 12 amino acids. V lost 4 bases to trimming and J lost 7 bases, with 8 bases between them. The CDR3 protein is CASSSFGNTIYF. CDR3 DNA sequence: TGTGCCAGCAGTTCCTTTGGGAACACCATATATTTT. The whole variable domain, filled in from reference TRBV28 and TRBJ1-3, reads DVKVTQSSRYLVKRTGEKVFLECVQDMDHENMFWYRQDPGLGLRLIYFSYDVKMKEKGDIPEGYSVSREKKERFSLILESASTNQTSMYLCASSSFGNTIYFGEGSWLTVV.

V and J are TRBV5-1 and TRBJ2-7; 10 bases are shared with TRBD1. This CDR3 contains 14 residues. V shed 4 bases, J shed 6 bases, and the junction held 7 bases outside the gene matches. The germline V gene has CDR1 SGHRS and CDR2 YFSETQ. CDR3 in amino acids: CASSARDRGGEQYF. The CDR3 DNA follows: TGCGCCAGCAGCGCTAGGGACAGGGGCGGCGAGCAGTACTTC.

This clonotype was detected ten times or more. This rearrangement joins TRBV28 to TRBJ2-2; tentatively, D is TRBD1 (6 bases). Trimming stripped 10 bases from V and 1 base from J, with 13 bases between. The CDR3 consists of 14 residues. Germline CDR1 is MDHEN and CDR2 is SYDVKM. DNA of the CDR3: TGTGCCATCTCGAGGACAGTGAACACCGGGGAGCTGTTTTTT. Its protein product is CAISRTVNTGELFF.

The sample holds a few counts of this clonotype. At one boundary the junction diverges from the germline segment, which might be a read error. V gene TRBV19 combines with J gene TRBJ2-5; no definite D call. The length of the CDR3 is 14 residues. Germline V gene sequence: CDR1 LNHDA, CDR2 SQIVND (reference sequence). In nucleotides, the CDR3 is TGTGCCAGTAGTGCCCACCCTCTTCAAGAGACTCAGTACTTC. Its translation is CASSAHPLQETQYF. Filled out from reference TRBV19 and TRBJ2-5, the complete variable domain reads DGGITQSPKYLFRKEGQNVTLSCEQNLNHDAMYWYRQDPGQGLRLIYYSQIVNDFQKGDIAEGYSVSREKKESFPLTVTSAQKNPTAFYLCASSAHPLQETQYFGPGTRLLVL.

This clonotype was picked up many times. J is TRBJ2-7 and V is TRBV28, with 8 bases lining up with TRBD1. Germline CDR1 reads MDHEN; CDR2 reads SYDVKM. Germline trimming cut 4 bases from V and 4 bases from J; bases unmatched to any gene: 9. The CDR3 length is 15 residues. The CDR3 DNA reads as TGTGCCAGCAGTTACGACAGGGGAATCCCTTACGAGCAGTACTTC. It encodes CASSYDRGIPYEQYF.